This TCR beta chain was observed in a study of OX40 agonist ivuxolimab in advanced cancers. Study-level findings and limits: There were also nonresponders showing low normalized T-cell clonal expansion. Clonal expansion by week 6 occurred in CD4+ and CD8+ blood T cells (at 0.1 to 3.0 mg/kg).

Some clones are missing from TCRdb's copy, which holds only in-frame ones; the method was immunoSEQ multiplex PCR. The table shows about 68,000 clones, with more than 75% occurring only once. Comments on this clone: The target antigen is unknown.

The germline V gene encodes CDR1 SQVTM and CDR2 ANQGSEA. Trimming stripped 4 bases from V and 1 base from J, with 13 bases between. The CDR3 has 14 residues. The sample consisted of CD4+ or CD8+ T cells sorted from blood, taken in a trial of the OX40 agonist ivuxolimab. The chain has TRBV29-1 and TRBJ1-1; D ambiguous. The receptor comes from an adult with an advanced solid tumor such as melanoma, head and neck, liver or kidney cancer. The CDR3 DNA reads TGCAGCGTTGTCCAACACGGAGCGAACACTGAAGCTTTCTTT. This sequence encodes CSVVQHGANTEAFF.